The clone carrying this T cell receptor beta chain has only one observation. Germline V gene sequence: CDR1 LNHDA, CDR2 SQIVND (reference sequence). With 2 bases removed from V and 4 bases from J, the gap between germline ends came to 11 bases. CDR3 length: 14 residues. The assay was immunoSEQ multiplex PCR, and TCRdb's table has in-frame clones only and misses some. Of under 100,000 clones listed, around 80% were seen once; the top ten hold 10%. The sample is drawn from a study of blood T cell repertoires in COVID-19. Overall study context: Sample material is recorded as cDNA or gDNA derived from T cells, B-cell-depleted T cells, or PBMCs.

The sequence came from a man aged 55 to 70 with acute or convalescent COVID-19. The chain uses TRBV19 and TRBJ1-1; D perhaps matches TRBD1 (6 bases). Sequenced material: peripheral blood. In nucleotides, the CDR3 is TGTGCCAGTAGTATAACAGGGTTTAGCACTGAAGCTTTCTTT. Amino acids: CASSITGFSTEAFF. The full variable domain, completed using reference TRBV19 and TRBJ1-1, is DGGITQSPKYLFRKEGQNVTLSCEQNLNHDAMYWYRQDPGQGLRLIYYSQIVNDFQKGDIAEGYSVSREKKESFPLTVTSAQKNPTAFYLCASSITGFSTEAFFGQGTRLTVV.